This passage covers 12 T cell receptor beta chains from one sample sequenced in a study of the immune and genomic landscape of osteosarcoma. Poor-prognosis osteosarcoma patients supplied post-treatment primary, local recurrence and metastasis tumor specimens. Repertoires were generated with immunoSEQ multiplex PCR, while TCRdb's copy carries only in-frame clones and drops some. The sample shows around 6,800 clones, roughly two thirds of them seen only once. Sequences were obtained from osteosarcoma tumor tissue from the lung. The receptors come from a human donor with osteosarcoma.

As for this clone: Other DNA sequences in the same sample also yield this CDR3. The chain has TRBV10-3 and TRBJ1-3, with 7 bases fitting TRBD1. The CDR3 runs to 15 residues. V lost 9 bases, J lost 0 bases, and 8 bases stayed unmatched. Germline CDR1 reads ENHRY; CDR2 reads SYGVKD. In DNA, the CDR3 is TGTGCCATTCGTCGAGACAGGGTCTCTGGAAACACCATATATTTT. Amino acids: CAIRRDRVSGNTIYF.

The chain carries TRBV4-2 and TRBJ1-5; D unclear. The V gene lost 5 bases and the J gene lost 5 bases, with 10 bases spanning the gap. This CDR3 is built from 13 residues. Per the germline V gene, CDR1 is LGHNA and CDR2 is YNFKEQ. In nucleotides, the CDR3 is TGTGCCAGCAGCTTATCGGCCCATCAGCCCCAGCATTTT. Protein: CASSLSAHQPQHF.

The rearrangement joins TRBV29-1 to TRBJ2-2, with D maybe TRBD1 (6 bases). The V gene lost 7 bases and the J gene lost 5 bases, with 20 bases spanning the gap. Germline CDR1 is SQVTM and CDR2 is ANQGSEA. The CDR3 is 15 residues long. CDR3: CSAELPGHLTGELFF. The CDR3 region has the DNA TGCAGCGCCGAACTTCCGGGACACCTTACCGGGGAGCTGTTTTTT.

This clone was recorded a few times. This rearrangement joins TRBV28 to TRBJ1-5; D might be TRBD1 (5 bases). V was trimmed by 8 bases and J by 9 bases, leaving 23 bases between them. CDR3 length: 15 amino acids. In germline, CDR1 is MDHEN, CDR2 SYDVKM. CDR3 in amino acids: CASRRDGRIDAPQHF. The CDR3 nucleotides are TGTGCCAGCCGTCGGGACGGCCGAATAGATGCGCCCCAGCATTTT.

The CDR3: CARGKQGGKLFF. The CDR3 bases are TGTGCCAGAGGGAAACAGGGAGGAAAACTGTTTTTT. The V call is TRBV6-1, the J call TRBJ1-4; D might be TRBD1 (6 bases). This CDR3 region has 12 residues. CDR1 and CDR2 from the germline V gene are MNHNS and SASEGT. V was pared by 9 bases and J by 10 bases, with 15 bases between.

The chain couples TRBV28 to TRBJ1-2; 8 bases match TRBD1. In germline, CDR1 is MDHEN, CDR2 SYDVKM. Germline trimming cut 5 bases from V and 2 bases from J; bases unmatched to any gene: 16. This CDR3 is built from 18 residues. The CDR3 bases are TGTGCCAGCAGTCTCACAATTAGACAGGGGATGGGGAACTATGGCTACACCTTC. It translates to CASSLTIRQGMGNYGYTF.

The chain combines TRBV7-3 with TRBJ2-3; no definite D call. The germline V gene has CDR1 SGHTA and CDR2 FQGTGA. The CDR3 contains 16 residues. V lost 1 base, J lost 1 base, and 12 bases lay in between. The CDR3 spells CASSLMGPVRTDTQYF. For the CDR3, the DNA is TGTGCCAGCAGCTTAATGGGCCCCGTGCGCACAGATACGCAGTATTTT.

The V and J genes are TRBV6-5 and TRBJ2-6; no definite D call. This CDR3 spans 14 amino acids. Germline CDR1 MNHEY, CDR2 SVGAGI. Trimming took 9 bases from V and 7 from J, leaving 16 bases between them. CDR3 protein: CARKGLPRANVLTF. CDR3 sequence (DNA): TGTGCCAGGAAGGGCCTCCCCCGCGCCAACGTCCTGACTTTC.

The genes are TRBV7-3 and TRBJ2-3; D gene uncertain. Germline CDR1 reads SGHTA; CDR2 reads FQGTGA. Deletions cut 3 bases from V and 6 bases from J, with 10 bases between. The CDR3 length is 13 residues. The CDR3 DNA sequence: TGTGCCAGCAGCTTTACCGGGCCCGATACGCAGTATTTT. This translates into CASSFTGPDTQYF.

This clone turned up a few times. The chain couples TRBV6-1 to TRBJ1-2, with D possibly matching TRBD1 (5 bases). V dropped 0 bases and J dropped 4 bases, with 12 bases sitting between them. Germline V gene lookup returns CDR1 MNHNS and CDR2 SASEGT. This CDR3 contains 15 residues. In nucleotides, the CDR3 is TGTGCCAGCAGTGAAGCGGGCGACAGAGTCTATGGCTACACCTTC. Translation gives CASSEAGDRVYGYTF.

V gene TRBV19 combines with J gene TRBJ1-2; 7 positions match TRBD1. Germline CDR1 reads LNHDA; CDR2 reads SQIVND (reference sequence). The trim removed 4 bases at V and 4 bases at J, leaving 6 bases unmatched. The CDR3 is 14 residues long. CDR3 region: CASSRQGYVYGYTF. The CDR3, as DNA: TGTGCCAGTAGTAGACAGGGATACGTCTATGGCTACACCTTC.

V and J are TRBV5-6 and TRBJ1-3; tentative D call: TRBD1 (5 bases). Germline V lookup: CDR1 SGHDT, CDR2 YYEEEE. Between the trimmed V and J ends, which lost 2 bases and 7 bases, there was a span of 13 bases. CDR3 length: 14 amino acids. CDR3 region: CASSLTGQRNTIYF. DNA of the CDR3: TGTGCCAGCAGCTTAACAGGTCAAAGGAACACCATATATTTT.